This entry lists 21 T cell receptor beta chains sequenced from one sample in a study of T cell repertoires in cytomegalovirus infection. TCRdb reprocessed the reads via MiXCR and lists one record per CDR3 protein. Here the sample spans 700,000 to 900,000 distinct CDR3 sequences, 25% to 35% being singletons. No antigen has been assigned to these receptors. Here the sequenced sample was cultured CD8+ T cells from PBMCs, taken from culture after CMV antigen stimulation. These receptors were collected from a human donor in good health (CMV status not recorded). Some clones in this sample may be carry-over from other donors' samples.

There are many counts of this clonotype. This sequence joins TRBV7-2 and TRBJ2-1, with D unclear. CDR1 is SGHTA and CDR2 is FQGNSA in the germline V gene. V was trimmed by 7 bases and J by 4 bases, leaving 11 bases between them. The CDR3 covers 13 residues. CDR3 sequence: CASNTNSYNEQFF. Written as DNA, the CDR3 is TGTGCCAGCAACACAAATTCGTACAATGAGCAGTTCTTC.

This clonotype was counted once. This rearrangement joins TRBV6-2 or TRBV6-3 to TRBJ2-5; 10 bases agree with TRBD2. The CDR3 covers 15 residues. Trimming at V came to 5 bases and at J to 1 base, leaving 4 bases not matched to a gene. The germline gives CDR1 MNHEY, CDR2 SVGEGT. CDR3 in amino acids: CASSTSGALQETQYF. CDR3 nucleotides: TGTGCCAGCAGTACTAGCGGGGCGCTCCAAGAGACCCAGTACTTC.

The rearrangement uses TRBV28 and TRBJ2-1; weak D call: TRBD2 (6 bases). Germline V gives CDR1 MDHEN, CDR2 SYDVKM. V lost 6 bases, J lost 6 bases, and 15 bases lay in between. This CDR3 has 14 residues. CDR3 sequence reads: CASRPPGGVNEQFF. CDR3 bases: TGTGCCAGCAGGCCCCCCGGGGGAGTCAATGAGCAGTTCTTC.

At least ten counts were recorded for this clonotype. The genes are TRBV12-3 or TRBV12-4 and TRBJ1-6; tentatively, D is TRBD1 (5 bases). The V end was cut by 8 bases, the J end by 5 bases, with 10 bases between. This CDR3 is 13 amino acids long. The CDR3: CASLGAHNSPLHF. CDR3 DNA: TGTGCCAGCCTCGGGGCTCATAATTCACCCCTCCACTTT.

The V gene is TRBV10-3, the J gene TRBJ2-7; 7 nucleotides align to TRBD2. Germline CDR1 reads ENHRY; CDR2 reads SYGVKD. The trim removed 2 bases at V and 3 bases at J, leaving 1 base unmatched. The CDR3 consists of 13 residues. The CDR3: CAISEGTNYEQYV. CDR3 bases: TGTGCCATCAGTGAGGGGACTAACTACGAGCAGTACGTC.

This chain links TRBV4-1 with TRBJ2-3; D not resolved. The CDR3 is 16 residues long. The V end lost 3 bases, the J end lost 4 bases, and 17 bases lay between the germline ends. Per germline, CDR1 MGHRA and CDR2 YSYEKL. The CDR3 region has the DNA TGCGCCAGCAGCCACCCCTCGGGTACGAGCTCAGATACGCAGTATTTT. This codes for CASSHPSGTSSDTQYF.

This clonotype was counted between two and nine times. The V and J genes are TRBV24-1 and TRBJ2-1, with TRBD1 identical over 9 bases. The CDR3 is made up of 17 amino acids. Germline lookup yields CDR1 KGHDR and CDR2 SFDVKD. Unmatched junction bases numbered 8, after V lost 2 bases and J lost 4 bases. DNA of the CDR3: TGTGCCACCAGTGATTCCCGACAGGGGGGGATTTACAATGAGCAGTTCTTC. Its translation: CATSDSRQGGIYNEQFF.

This clonotype was found many times. The gene calls are TRBV7-6 and TRBJ2-2; 8 bases agree with TRBD2. Germline values: CDR1 SGHVS, CDR2 FNYEAQ. This CDR3 contains 14 residues. Losses at the gene ends were 2 bases for V and 6 bases for J; bases not matched to a gene: 2. For the CDR3, the DNA is TGTGCCAGCAGCTTATACGGGGGGGCCGGGGAGCTGTTTTTT. This encodes CASSLYGGAGELFF. The full variable domain, its missing parts supplied by reference TRBV7-6 and TRBJ2-2, is GAGVSQSPRYKVTKRGQDVALRCDPISGHVSLYWYRQALGQGPEFLTYFNYEAQQDKSGLPNDRFSAERPEGSISTLTIQRTEQRDSAMYRCASSLYGGAGELFFGEGSRLTVL.

The chain couples TRBV28 to TRBJ1-2; 7 bases line up with TRBD1. Trimming took 2 bases from V and 4 from J; bases not matched to a gene: 10. From germline, CDR1 is MDHEN and CDR2 SYDVKM. The CDR3 is made up of 16 amino acids. The CDR3 region has the DNA TGTGCCAGCAGTTTAGACAGGGTGGATTGGCCCTATGGCTACACCTTC. It codes for CASSLDRVDWPYGYTF.

The chain links TRBV19 to TRBJ1-4; 8 nucleotides align to TRBD1. The junction had 7 bases not matched to a gene; V was cut back by 5 bases and J by 8 bases. This CDR3 contains 14 residues. Germline assignment: CDR1 LNHDA and CDR2 SQIVND (reference sequence). DNA for the CDR3: TGTGCCAGTAGTGCCTCAGGGGGCGACGAAAAACTGTTTTTT. Translating it yields CASSASGGDEKLFF.

The chain couples TRBV4-3 to TRBJ1-4; D is ambiguous. In germline, CDR1 is LGHNA, CDR2 YSLEER. Trimming stripped 2 bases from V and 6 bases from J, with 13 bases between. This CDR3 spans 15 amino acids. The CDR3 DNA reads as TGCGCCAGCAGCCAAAATGTTGCTAGGGATGAAAAACTGTTTTTT. As protein: CASSQNVARDEKLFF.

This clonotype was observed a handful of times. This rearrangement joins TRBV19 to TRBJ1-1; D remains unclear. CDR3 length equals 15 residues. The germline CDR1 and CDR2 sequences are LNHDA and SQIVND (reference sequence). The ends were cut back, 2 bases at V and 5 bases at J, with 15 bases in the middle. Here the CDR3 reads CASSINSLHGTEAFF. For the CDR3, the DNA is TGTGCCAGTAGTATAAACAGTCTTCATGGAACTGAAGCTTTCTTT.

Points on this clonotype: Mismatch with germline at one junction end may stem from a read error. The rearrangement uses TRBV19 and TRBJ2-5; TRBD2 aligns across 9 bases. The CDR3 loop spans 14 amino acids. CDR1 LNHDA and CDR2 SQIVND come from the germline V gene (reference sequence). CDR3 region: CASTTGLAQEPQYF. The CDR3 coding sequence is TGTGCCAGTACTACGGGACTAGCACAAGAGCCCCAGTACTTC.

This clonotype was seen many times. The J gene is TRBJ2-3, the V gene TRBV7-2; 9 nucleotides agree with TRBD2. The CDR3 totals 15 residues. Germline CDR1 and CDR2: SGHTA and FQGNSA. J lost 2 bases, V lost 5 bases, and 5 bases had no gene match. The CDR3: CASSPRGRATDTQYF. DNA for the CDR3: TGTGCCAGCAGCCCACGCGGGAGGGCCACAGATACGCAGTATTTT.

This clonotype was detected a few times. The chain employs TRBV7-3 and TRBJ2-1, with 8 nucleotides matching TRBD1. Germline trimming cut 6 bases from V and 5 bases from J; bases unmatched to any gene: 9. The CDR3 contains 15 residues. Germline V gene lookup returns CDR1 SGHTA and CDR2 FQGTGA. CDR3 nucleotides: TGTGCCAGCAGTAATACAGGGGGTTGGAACAATGAGCAGTTCTTC. Translated, it gives CASSNTGGWNNEQFF.

CDR3 amino acids: CASSLRDWSSYNEQFF. Written as DNA, the CDR3 is TGTGCCAGCAGTTTGCGCGATTGGAGCTCCTACAATGAGCAGTTCTTC. This chain uses TRBV27 with TRBJ2-1; no firm D call. The CDR3 contains 16 residues. Between the trimmed V and J ends, which lost 3 bases and 0 bases, there was a span of 12 bases. The germline V gene encodes CDR1 MNHEY and CDR2 SMNVEV (reference sequence).

The chain couples TRBV27 to TRBJ1-1, with D possibly being TRBD1 (5 bases). CDR1 is MNHEY and CDR2 is SMNVEV in the germline V gene (reference sequence). This CDR3 contains 16 residues. Trimming shortened V by 5 bases and J by 0 bases, and 16 bases separated the two germline ends. As DNA, the CDR3 is TGTGCCAGCAGTCTAAACCCCGGCAGGGTGAACACTGAAGCTTTCTTT. Protein: CASSLNPGRVNTEAFF.

This chain links TRBV5-1 with TRBJ2-1, with 8 bases aligning to TRBD2. This CDR3 is built from 17 residues. The V segment lost 0 bases and the J segment 0 bases; nucleotides outside the gene matches: 5. Germline V gene data show CDR1 as SGHRS and CDR2 as YFSETQ. The CDR3 region has the DNA TGCGCCAGCAGCTTGGGGCCGGGACTAGTCTCCTACAATGAGCAGTTCTTC. Its protein product is CASSLGPGLVSYNEQFF.

This clonotype was recorded a few times. V usage is TRBV7-9 and J usage is TRBJ1-1; D not resolved. The CDR3 extends over 13 amino acids. Deletions cut 5 bases from V and 1 base from J, with 8 bases between. Germline CDR1 SEHNR, CDR2 FQNEAQ (reference sequence). The DNA for the CDR3 is TGTGCCAGCAGCCCTGTTCGGAACACTGAAGCTTTCTTT. This encodes CASSPVRNTEAFF.

This chain joins TRBV13 and TRBJ2-1, with TRBD2 matching over 13 bases. The length of the CDR3 is 14 residues. The germline CDR1 and CDR2 sequences are PRHDT and FYEKMQ (reference sequence). V lost 4 bases and J lost 8; bases outside the gene matches: 2. The CDR3 region is CASSSGLAGYEQFF. The CDR3 DNA reads TGTGCCAGCAGCTCGGGACTAGCGGGGTATGAGCAGTTCTTC.

There are many counts of this clonotype. The chain uses TRBV10-3 and TRBJ1-3; TRBD1 matches at 10 bases. V shed 7 bases, J shed 4 bases, and the junction held 10 bases outside the gene matches. The length of the CDR3 is 16 residues. Germline-derived CDR1 and CDR2 are ENHRY and SYGVKD. CDR3 DNA: TGTGCCATCACCAATTGGACAGGGGGTGACGGAAACACCATATATTTT. This gives the protein CAITNWTGGDGNTIYF.